These 20 T cell receptor beta chains were all obtained from the same sample, sequenced in a study of memory CD4+ T cells and cytomegalovirus serostatus. Single viable CD3+CD4+CD8-CD45RO+ cells were sorted as the memory CD4+ T cells. Data came from immunoSEQ multiplex PCR; TCRdb stores just in-frame clones and leaves some out. Of approximately 63,000 clones in the sample, about 78% were seen once. Input material: memory CD4+ T cells from blood. The receptor set was obtained from an adult in good health and CMV-seronegative. Some clones in this sample may be carry-over from other donors' samples.

This rearrangement joins TRBV27 to TRBJ1-1; D ambiguous. Germline V CDR1 and CDR2: MNHEY, SMNVEV (reference sequence). The ends were cut back, 2 bases at V and 4 bases at J, with 14 bases in the middle. This CDR3 spans 15 amino acids. The CDR3 reads CASSLGPDRVTEAFF. The CDR3 DNA is TGTGCCAGCAGTTTAGGGCCGGATAGGGTCACTGAAGCTTTCTTT.

The V call is TRBV9, the J call TRBJ2-5; D gene uncertain. Germline V CDR1 and CDR2: SGDLS, YYNGEE. Trimming left V 3 bases short and J 2 bases short, with 17 bases between. The CDR3 sequence is 16 residues long. DNA for the CDR3: TGTGCCAGCAGCGCGCGGATCAGCGAAGGGCAAGAGACCCAGTACTTC. Encoded protein: CASSARISEGQETQYF. Filled out from reference TRBV9 and TRBJ2-5, the complete variable domain reads DSGVTQTPKHLITATGQRVTLRCSPRSGDLSVYWYQQSLDQGLQFLIQYYNGEERAKGNILERFSAQQFPDLHSELNLSSLELGDSALYFCASSARISEGQETQYFGPGTRLLVL.

A note on this clone: The sample holds other DNA sequences that translate to the same CDR3. The chain recombines TRBV7-8 with TRBJ1-5; no definite D call. Germline V gene lookup returns CDR1 SGHVS and CDR2 FQNEAQ. With 1 base removed from V and 6 bases from J, the gap between germline ends came to 7 bases. This CDR3 is 13 amino acids long. The CDR3 DNA sequence: TGTGCCAGCAGCTTAGAAGAGGGTCAGCCCCAGCATTTT. Translating gives CASSLEEGQPQHF.

In its sample, this clone is medium-sized. This chain connects TRBV27 to TRBJ2-2, with a possible D match to TRBD1 (5 bases). CDR3 length: 17 amino acids. Trimming shortened V by 4 bases and J by 6 bases, and 21 bases separated the two germline ends. CDR1 and CDR2 from the germline V gene are MNHEY and SMNVEV (reference sequence). CDR3 bases: TGTGCCAGCAGTTCAGGTGGCCTCAGACAGAGTGCCGGGGAGCTGTTTTTT. The encoded protein is CASSSGGLRQSAGELFF.

The chain is built from TRBV5-1 and TRBJ1-2; TRBD1 matches 8 bases. The ends lost 4 bases at V and 6 bases at J; junction bases unmatched: 14. CDR1 SGHRS and CDR2 YFSETQ come from the germline V gene. The CDR3 consists of 16 residues. CDR3 sequence: CASSARLGTGKDGYTF. CDR3 bases: TGCGCCAGCAGCGCCCGGTTGGGGACAGGAAAGGATGGCTACACCTTC.

The chain carries TRBV5-1 and TRBJ2-7; TRBD2 is a possible D gene (7 bases). Trimming took 0 bases from V and 6 from J, leaving 16 bases between them. The length of the CDR3 is 15 residues. Per germline, CDR1 SGHRS and CDR2 YFSETQ. CDR3 in DNA: TGCGCCAGCAGCTTGGAGGGGGGGCGAGGCGGCGAGCAGTACTTC. Its translation: CASSLEGGRGGEQYF. The full variable domain, rest sourced from reference TRBV5-1 and TRBJ2-7, is KAGVTQTPRYLIKTRGQQVTLSCSPISGHRSVSWYQQTPGQGLQFLFEYFSETQRNKGNFPGRFSGRQFSNSRSEMNVSTLELGDSALYLCASSLEGGRGGEQYFGPGTRLTVT.

The V and J genes are TRBV5-1 and TRBJ2-1; 8 positions agree with TRBD2. Germline CDR1 and CDR2: SGHRS and YFSETQ. With 4 bases clipped from V and 4 bases from J, the junction kept 10 bases outside the gene matches. This CDR3 region has 16 residues. The CDR3 sequence: CASSVGGSGGYNEQFF. In nucleotides, the CDR3 is TGCGCCAGCAGCGTGGGGGGAAGCGGGGGATACAATGAGCAGTTCTTC. Looking up the rest from reference TRBV5-1 and TRBJ2-1 gives the full variable domain: KAGVTQTPRYLIKTRGQQVTLSCSPISGHRSVSWYQQTPGQGLQFLFEYFSETQRNKGNFPGRFSGRQFSNSRSEMNVSTLELGDSALYLCASSVGGSGGYNEQFFGPGTRLTVL.

The CDR3 region has the DNA TGTGCCAGCAGCTTTAGTGCTAGCACAGATACGCAGTATTTT. Its protein product is CASSFSASTDTQYF. V gene TRBV7-9 combines with J gene TRBJ2-3; D gene unclear. The CDR3 has 14 residues. V lost 3 bases and J 0 bases, leaving 7 bases between the germline ends. Germline CDR1 SEHNR, CDR2 FQNEAQ (reference sequence).

The chain uses TRBV5-6 and TRBJ2-4; 7 positions match TRBD2. V shed 4 bases, J shed 7 bases, and the junction held 11 bases outside the gene matches. Germline CDR1 SGHDT, CDR2 YYEEEE. The CDR3 has 15 amino acids. The CDR3 DNA reads TGTGCCAGCAGCCCGGGGACTTCGCGGGGGAACATTCAGTACTTC. Translating gives CASSPGTSRGNIQYF.

This chain joins TRBV5-1 and TRBJ2-3, with TRBD1 matching over 7 bases. The CDR3 extends over 17 amino acids. The V gene end was trimmed by 0 bases and the J gene end by 0 bases; junction bases not matched to a gene: 7. In germline, CDR1 is SGHRS, CDR2 YFSETQ. The CDR3 DNA is TGCGCCAGCAGCTTGGGTGACAGGGTGTCTAGCACAGATACGCAGTATTTT. This gives the protein CASSLGDRVSSTDTQYF.

This clone was seen just once. The rearrangement uses TRBV29-1 and TRBJ1-2, with 9 positions matching TRBD1. Germline lookup yields CDR1 SQVTM and CDR2 ANQGSEA. The J segment lost 8 bases and the V segment lost 8 bases, leaving 9 bases of the junction unmatched. This CDR3 contains 12 residues. The CDR3 here is CSIQGAAEGYTF. CDR3 bases: TGCAGCATACAGGGGGCGGCTGAGGGCTACACCTTC.

The chain carries TRBV4-2 and TRBJ1-2; 8 bases align to TRBD1. After removal of 5 bases from V and 8 bases from J, the junction contained 4 bases not matched to a gene. The CDR3 is made up of 12 amino acids. From germline, CDR1 is LGHNA and CDR2 YNFKEQ. The chain's CDR3 is CASSVTGGGYTF. CDR3 bases: TGTGCCAGCAGCGTCACAGGGGGGGGCTACACCTTC.

The chain links TRBV2 to TRBJ1-2, with D uncertain. The CDR3 totals 11 residues. From germline, CDR1 is SNHLY and CDR2 FYNNEI. The germline V and J ends were trimmed by 4 bases and 5 bases, with 5 bases remaining between them. This chain's CDR3 is CASSGEYGYTF. The CDR3 DNA follows: TGTGCCAGCAGTGGAGAATATGGCTACACCTTC. Full variable domain (missing parts from reference TRBV2 and TRBJ1-2): EPEVTQTPSHQVTQMGQEVILRCVPISNHLYFYWYRQILGQKVEFLVSFYNNEISEKSEIFDDQFSVERPDGSNFTLKIRSTKLEDSAMYFCASSGEYGYTFGSGTRLTVV.

The V gene is TRBV6-6, the J gene TRBJ2-5; 11 bases are a match to TRBD2. With 2 bases clipped from V and 1 base from J, the junction kept 3 bases outside the gene matches. The CDR3 is 16 amino acids. Germline CDR1 reads MNHNY; CDR2 reads SVGAGI (reference sequence). The chain's CDR3 is CASSYGGTSGQETQYF. CDR3 nucleotide sequence: TGTGCCAGCAGTTACGGAGGGACTAGCGGCCAAGAGACCCAGTACTTC.

V gene TRBV11-2 combines with J gene TRBJ1-4; D uncertain. Between the trimmed V and J ends, which lost 5 bases and 5 bases, there was a span of 12 bases. This CDR3 has 14 residues. Germline V gene data show CDR1 as SGHAT and CDR2 as FQNNGV. The CDR3 sequence is CASSLGRGNEKLFF. CDR3 DNA: TGTGCCAGCAGCCTCGGACGCGGGAATGAAAAACTGTTTTTT.

In regard to this clone: The sample carries other DNA sequences with the same CDR3. The rearrangement joins TRBV9 to TRBJ1-2; D possibly corresponds to TRBD1 (5 bases). The length of the CDR3 is 13 residues. The V gene's germline CDR1 is SGDLS and CDR2 YYNGEE. V lost 2 bases, J lost 0 bases, and 5 bases lay in between. CDR3 in amino acids: CASSVDTNYGYTF. In DNA, the CDR3 is TGTGCCAGCAGCGTGGACACTAACTATGGCTACACCTTC. The whole variable domain, remainder taken from reference TRBV9 and TRBJ1-2, is DSGVTQTPKHLITATGQRVTLRCSPRSGDLSVYWYQQSLDQGLQFLIQYYNGEERAKGNILERFSAQQFPDLHSELNLSSLELGDSALYFCASSVDTNYGYTFGSGTRLTVV.

The V and J genes are TRBV18 and TRBJ1-2, with 9 bases lining up with TRBD1. This CDR3 has 16 residues. J was trimmed by 9 bases and V by 2 bases; bases with no gene match: 13. Per the germline V gene, CDR1 is KGHSH and CDR2 is LQKENI. The CDR3 loop is CASSPTHPGQGVSYTF. CDR3 in DNA: TGTGCCAGCTCACCAACGCACCCGGGACAGGGTGTCAGCTACACCTTC. The variable domain in full, with the rest retrieved from reference TRBV18 and TRBJ1-2, is NAGVMQNPRHLVRRRGQEARLRCSPMKGHSHVYWYRQLPEEGLKFMVYLQKENIIDESGMPKERFSAEFPKEGPSILRIQQVVRGDSAAYFCASSPTHPGQGVSYTFGSGTRLTVV.

This clone turned up a few times. The gene calls are TRBV7-2 and TRBJ2-7; possibly TRBD2 for D (7 bases). The germline CDR1 and CDR2 sequences are SGHTA and FQGNSA. Trimming removed 5 bases at V and 7 bases at J, with 12 bases between. This CDR3 spans 12 amino acids. In DNA, the CDR3 is TGTGCCAGCAGCGATCGGGGGGCGGAGCAGTACTTC. It codes for CASSDRGAEQYF.

This clone was found a few times. CDR3: CASSHPYNEQFF. The CDR3 DNA is TGCGCCAGCAGCCACCCTTACAATGAGCAGTTCTTC. The rearrangement joins TRBV4-1 to TRBJ2-1; D remains ambiguous. Trimming took off 3 bases at V and 4 bases at J, with 4 bases between the two ends. There are 12 residues in the CDR3. Germline loops: CDR1 MGHRA, CDR2 YSYEKL.

This chain links TRBV20-1 with TRBJ2-4; D is unclear. V shed 5 bases and J shed 4 bases, with 3 bases lying between them. Germline lookup yields CDR1 DFQATT and CDR2 SNEGSKA (reference sequence). The CDR3 sequence is 10 residues long. CDR3 sequence: CSAQKNIQYF. The CDR3 DNA is TGCAGTGCTCAGAAAAACATTCAGTACTTC.